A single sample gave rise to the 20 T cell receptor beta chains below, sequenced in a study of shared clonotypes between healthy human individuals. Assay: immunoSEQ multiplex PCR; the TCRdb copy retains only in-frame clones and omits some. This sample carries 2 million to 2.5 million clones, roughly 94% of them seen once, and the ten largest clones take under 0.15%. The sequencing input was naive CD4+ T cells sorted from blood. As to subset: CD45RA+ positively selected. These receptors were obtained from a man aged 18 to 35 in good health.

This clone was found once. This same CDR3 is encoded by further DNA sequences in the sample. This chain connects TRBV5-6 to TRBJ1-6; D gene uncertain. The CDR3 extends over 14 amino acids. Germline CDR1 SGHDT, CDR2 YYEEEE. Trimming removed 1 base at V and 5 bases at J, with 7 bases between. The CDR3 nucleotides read TGTGCCAGCAGCTTGACCGGGAATAATTCACCCCTCCACTTT. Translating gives CASSLTGNNSPLHF.

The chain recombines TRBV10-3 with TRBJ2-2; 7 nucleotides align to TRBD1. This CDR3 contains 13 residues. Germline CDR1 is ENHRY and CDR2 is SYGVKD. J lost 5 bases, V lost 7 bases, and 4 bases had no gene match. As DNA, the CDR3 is TGTGCCATCACCGAGGGGGCAACCGGGGAGCTGTTTTTT. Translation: CAITEGATGELFF.

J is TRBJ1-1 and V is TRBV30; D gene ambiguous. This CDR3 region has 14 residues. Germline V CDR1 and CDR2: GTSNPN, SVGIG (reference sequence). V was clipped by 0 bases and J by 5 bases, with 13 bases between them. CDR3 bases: TGTGCCTGGAGTGTAGGCCCAGAAAAAACTGAAGCTTTCTTT. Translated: CAWSVGPEKTEAFF.

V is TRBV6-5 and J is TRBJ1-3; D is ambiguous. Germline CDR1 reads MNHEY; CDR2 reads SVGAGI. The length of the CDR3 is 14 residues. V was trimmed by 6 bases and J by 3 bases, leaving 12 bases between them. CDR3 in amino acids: CASSRAKGGNTIYF. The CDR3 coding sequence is TGTGCCAGCAGCCGTGCTAAGGGTGGAAACACCATATATTTT.

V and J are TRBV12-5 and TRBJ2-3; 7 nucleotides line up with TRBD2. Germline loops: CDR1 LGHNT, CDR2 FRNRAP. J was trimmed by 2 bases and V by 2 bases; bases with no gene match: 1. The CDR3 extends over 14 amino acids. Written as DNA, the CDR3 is TGTGCTAGTGGTTTGAGCGGGAACACAGATACGCAGTATTTT. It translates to CASGLSGNTDTQYF. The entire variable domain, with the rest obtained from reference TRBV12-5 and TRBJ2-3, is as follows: DARVTQTPRHKVTEMGQEVTMRCQPILGHNTVFWYRQTMMQGLELLAYFRNRAPLDDSGMPKDRFSAEMPDATLATLKIQPSEPRDSAVYFCASGLSGNTDTQYFGPGTRLTVL.

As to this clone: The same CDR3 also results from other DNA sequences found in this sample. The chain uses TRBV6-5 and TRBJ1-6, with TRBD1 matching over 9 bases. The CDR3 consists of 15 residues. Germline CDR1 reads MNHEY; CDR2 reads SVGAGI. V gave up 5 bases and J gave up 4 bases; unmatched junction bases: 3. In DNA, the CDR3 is TGTGCCAGCAGTCCCGGGACAGGGTATAATTCACCCCTCCACTTT. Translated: CASSPGTGYNSPLHF.

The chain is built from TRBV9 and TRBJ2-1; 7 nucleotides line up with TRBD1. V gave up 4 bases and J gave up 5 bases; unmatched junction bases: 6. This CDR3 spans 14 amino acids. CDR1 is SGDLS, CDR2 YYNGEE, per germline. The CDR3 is CASSPDRSNNEQFF. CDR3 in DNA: TGTGCCAGCAGCCCGGACAGGTCGAACAATGAGCAGTTCTTC. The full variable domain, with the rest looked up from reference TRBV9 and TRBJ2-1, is DSGVTQTPKHLITATGQRVTLRCSPRSGDLSVYWYQQSLDQGLQFLIQYYNGEERAKGNILERFSAQQFPDLHSELNLSSLELGDSALYFCASSPDRSNNEQFFGPGTRLTVL.

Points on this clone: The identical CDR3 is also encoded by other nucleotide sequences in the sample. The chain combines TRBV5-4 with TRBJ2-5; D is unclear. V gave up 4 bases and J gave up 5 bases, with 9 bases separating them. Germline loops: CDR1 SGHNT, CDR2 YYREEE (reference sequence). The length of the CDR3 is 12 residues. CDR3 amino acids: CASSPVGETQYF. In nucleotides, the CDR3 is TGTGCCAGCAGCCCGGTTGGGGAGACCCAGTACTTC.

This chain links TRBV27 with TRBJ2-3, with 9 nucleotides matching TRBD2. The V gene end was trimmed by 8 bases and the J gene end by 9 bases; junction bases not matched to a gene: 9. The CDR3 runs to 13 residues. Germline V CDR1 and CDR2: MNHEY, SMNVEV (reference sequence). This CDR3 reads CASGRTSDRTQYF. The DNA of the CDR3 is TGTGCCAGCGGGAGGACTAGCGATAGGACGCAGTATTTT.

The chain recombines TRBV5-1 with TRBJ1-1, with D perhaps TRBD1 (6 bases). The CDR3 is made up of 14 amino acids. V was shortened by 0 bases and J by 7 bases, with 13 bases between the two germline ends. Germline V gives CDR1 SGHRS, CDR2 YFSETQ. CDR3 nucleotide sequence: TGCGCCAGCAGCTTGGACAACAGGGTCGGTGAAGCTTTCTTT. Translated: CASSLDNRVGEAFF.

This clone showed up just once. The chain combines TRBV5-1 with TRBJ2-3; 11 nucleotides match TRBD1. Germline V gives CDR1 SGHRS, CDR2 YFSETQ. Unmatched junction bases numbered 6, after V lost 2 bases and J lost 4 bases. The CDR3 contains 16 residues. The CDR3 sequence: CASSFRTGGAADTQYF. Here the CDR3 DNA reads TGCGCCAGCAGCTTCAGGACAGGGGGCGCCGCAGATACGCAGTATTTT. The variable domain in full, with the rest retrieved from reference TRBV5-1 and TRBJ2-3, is KAGVTQTPRYLIKTRGQQVTLSCSPISGHRSVSWYQQTPGQGLQFLFEYFSETQRNKGNFPGRFSGRQFSNSRSEMNVSTLELGDSALYLCASSFRTGGAADTQYFGPGTRLTVL.

This CDR3 reads CAISSRQDTQYF. The CDR3 DNA follows: TGTGCCATCAGTTCCCGACAGGATACGCAGTATTTT. The chain combines TRBV10-3 with TRBJ2-3; D perhaps matches TRBD1 (5 bases). The length of the CDR3 is 12 residues. V was clipped by 5 bases and J by 6 bases, with 9 bases between them. The germline gives CDR1 ENHRY, CDR2 SYGVKD.

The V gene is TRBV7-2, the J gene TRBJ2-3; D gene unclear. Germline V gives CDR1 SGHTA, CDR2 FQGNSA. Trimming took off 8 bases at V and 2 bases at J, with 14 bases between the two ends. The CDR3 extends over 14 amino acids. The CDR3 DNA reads TGTGCCAGCCGTTCCCGGTCGGCCACAGATACGCAGTATTTT. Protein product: CASRSRSATDTQYF.

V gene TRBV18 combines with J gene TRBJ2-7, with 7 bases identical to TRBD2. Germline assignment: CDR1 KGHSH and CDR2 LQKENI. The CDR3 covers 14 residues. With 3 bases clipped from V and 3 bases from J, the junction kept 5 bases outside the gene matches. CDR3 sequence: CASSPGLLNYEQYF. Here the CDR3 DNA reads TGTGCCAGCTCACCGGGACTACTTAACTACGAGCAGTACTTC.

The CDR3 loop is CASSLPGREKLFF. CDR3 DNA sequence: TGTGCCAGCAGCTTACCCGGGAGGGAAAAACTGTTTTTT. The chain has TRBV7-6 and TRBJ1-4; no definite D call. CDR1 and CDR2 (germline): SGHVS, FNYEAQ. Trimming took 2 bases from V and 8 from J, leaving 9 bases between them. This CDR3 has 13 amino acids. The full variable domain, rest sourced from reference TRBV7-6 and TRBJ1-4, is GAGVSQSPRYKVTKRGQDVALRCDPISGHVSLYWYRQALGQGPEFLTYFNYEAQQDKSGLPNDRFSAERPEGSISTLTIQRTEQRDSAMYRCASSLPGREKLFFGSGTQLSVL.

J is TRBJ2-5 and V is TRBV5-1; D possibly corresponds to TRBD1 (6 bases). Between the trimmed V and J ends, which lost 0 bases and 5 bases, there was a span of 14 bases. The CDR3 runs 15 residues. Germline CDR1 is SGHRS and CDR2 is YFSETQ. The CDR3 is CASSLEAGDRETQYF. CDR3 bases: TGCGCCAGCAGCTTGGAGGCAGGGGATAGGGAGACCCAGTACTTC.

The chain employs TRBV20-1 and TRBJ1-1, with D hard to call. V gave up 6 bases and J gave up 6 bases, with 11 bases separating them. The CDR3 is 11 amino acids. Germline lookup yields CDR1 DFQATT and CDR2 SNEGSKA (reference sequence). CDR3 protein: CSATGDAEAFF. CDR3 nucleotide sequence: TGCAGTGCCACCGGCGACGCTGAAGCTTTCTTT.

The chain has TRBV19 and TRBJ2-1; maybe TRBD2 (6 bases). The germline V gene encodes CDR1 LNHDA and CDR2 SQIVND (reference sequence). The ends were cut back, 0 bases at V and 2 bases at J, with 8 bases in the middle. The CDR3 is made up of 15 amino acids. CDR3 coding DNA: TGTGCCAGTAGTATAGATGGGACTGCCTACAATGAGCAGTTCTTC. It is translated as CASSIDGTAYNEQFF.

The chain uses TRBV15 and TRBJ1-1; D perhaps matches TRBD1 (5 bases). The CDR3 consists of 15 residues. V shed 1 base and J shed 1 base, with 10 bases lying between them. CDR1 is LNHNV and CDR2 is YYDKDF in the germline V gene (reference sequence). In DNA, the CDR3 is TGTGCCACCAGCAGAGCCGGGGCCGCGAACACTGAAGCTTTCTTT. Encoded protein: CATSRAGAANTEAFF. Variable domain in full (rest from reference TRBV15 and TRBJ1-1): DAMVIQNPRYQVTQFGKPVTLSCSQTLNHNVMYWYQQKSSQAPKLLFHYYDKDFNNEADTPDNFQSRRPNTSFCFLDIRSPGLGDTAMYLCATSRAGAANTEAFFGQGTRLTVV.

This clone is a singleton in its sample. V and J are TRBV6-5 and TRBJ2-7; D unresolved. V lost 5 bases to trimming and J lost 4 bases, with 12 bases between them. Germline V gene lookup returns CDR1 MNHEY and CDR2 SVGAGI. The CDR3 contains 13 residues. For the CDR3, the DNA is TGTGCCAGCAGTCCCGGGTCGGTGTACGAGCAGTACTTC. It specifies CASSPGSVYEQYF.